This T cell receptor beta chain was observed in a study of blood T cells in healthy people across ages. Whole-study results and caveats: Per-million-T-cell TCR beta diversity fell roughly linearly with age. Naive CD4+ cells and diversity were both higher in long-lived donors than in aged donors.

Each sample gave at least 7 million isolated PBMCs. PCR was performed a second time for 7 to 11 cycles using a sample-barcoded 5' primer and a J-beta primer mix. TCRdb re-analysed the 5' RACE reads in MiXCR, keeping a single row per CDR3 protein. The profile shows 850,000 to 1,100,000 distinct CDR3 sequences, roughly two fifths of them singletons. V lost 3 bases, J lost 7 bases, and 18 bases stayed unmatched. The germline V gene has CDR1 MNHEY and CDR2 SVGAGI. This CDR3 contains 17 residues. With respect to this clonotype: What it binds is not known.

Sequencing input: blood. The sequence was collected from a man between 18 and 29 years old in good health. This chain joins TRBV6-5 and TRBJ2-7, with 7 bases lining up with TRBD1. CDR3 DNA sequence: TGTGCCAGCAGTTATAAAACAGGGGTCAGGTCCTACAATGAGCAGTACTTC. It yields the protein CASSYKTGVRSYNEQYF.